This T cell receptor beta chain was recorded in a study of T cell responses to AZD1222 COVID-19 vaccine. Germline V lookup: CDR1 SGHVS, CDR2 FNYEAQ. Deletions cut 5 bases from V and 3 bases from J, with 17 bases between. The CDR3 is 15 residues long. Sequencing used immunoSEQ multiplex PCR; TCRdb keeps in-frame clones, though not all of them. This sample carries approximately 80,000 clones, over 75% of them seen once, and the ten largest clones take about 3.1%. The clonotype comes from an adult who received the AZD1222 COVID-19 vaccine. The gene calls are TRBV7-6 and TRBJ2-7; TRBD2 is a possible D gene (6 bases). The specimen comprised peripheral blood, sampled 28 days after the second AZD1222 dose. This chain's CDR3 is CASSQGGDGIYEQYF. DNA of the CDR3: TGTGCCAGCAGCCAAGGAGGGGACGGGATCTACGAGCAGTACTTC. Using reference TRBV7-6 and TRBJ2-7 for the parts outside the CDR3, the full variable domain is GAGVSQSPRYKVTKRGQDVALRCDPISGHVSLYWYRQALGQGPEFLTYFNYEAQQDKSGLPNDRFSAERPEGSISTLTIQRTEQRDSAMYRCASSQGGDGIYEQYFGPGTRLTVT.